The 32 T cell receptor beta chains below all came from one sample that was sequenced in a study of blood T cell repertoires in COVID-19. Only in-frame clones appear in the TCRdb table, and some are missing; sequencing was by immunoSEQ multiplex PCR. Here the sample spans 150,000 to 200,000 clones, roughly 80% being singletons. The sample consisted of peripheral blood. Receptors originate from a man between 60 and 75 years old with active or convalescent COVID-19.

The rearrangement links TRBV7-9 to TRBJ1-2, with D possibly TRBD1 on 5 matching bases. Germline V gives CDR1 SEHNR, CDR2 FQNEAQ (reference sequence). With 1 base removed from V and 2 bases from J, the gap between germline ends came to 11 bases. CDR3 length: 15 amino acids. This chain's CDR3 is CASSLVGDSNYGYTF. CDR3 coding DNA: TGTGCCAGCAGCTTAGTAGGCGACAGCAACTATGGCTACACCTTC.

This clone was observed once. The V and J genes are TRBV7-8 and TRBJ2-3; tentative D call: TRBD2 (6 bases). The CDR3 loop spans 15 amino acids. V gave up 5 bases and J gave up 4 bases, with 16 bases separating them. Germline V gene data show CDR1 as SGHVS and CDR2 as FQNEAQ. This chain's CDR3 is CASSHPLAFADTQYF. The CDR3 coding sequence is TGTGCCAGCAGCCATCCACTAGCTTTCGCAGATACGCAGTATTTT.

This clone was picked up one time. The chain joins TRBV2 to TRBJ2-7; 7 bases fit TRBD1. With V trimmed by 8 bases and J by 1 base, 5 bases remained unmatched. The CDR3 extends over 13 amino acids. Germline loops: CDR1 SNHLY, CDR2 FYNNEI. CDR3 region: CASARGQSYEQYF. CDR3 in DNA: TGTGCCAGCGCGAGGGGGCAGTCCTACGAGCAGTACTTC.

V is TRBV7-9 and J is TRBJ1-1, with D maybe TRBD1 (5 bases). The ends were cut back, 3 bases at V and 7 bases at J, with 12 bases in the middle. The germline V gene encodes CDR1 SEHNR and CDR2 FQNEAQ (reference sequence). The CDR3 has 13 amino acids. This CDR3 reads CASSFGRAFEAFF. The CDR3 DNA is TGTGCCAGCAGCTTTGGCAGGGCTTTTGAAGCTTTCTTT.

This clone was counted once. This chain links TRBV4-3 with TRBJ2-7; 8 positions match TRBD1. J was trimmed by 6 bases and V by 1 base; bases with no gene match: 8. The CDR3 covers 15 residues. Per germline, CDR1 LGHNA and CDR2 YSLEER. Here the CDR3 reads CASSQVGTGGGEQYF. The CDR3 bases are TGCGCCAGCAGCCAAGTTGGGACAGGAGGTGGCGAGCAGTACTTC.

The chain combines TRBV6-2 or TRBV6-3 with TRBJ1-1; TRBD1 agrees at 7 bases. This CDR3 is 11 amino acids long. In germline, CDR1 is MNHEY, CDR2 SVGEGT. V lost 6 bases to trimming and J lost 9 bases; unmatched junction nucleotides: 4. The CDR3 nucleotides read TGTGCCAGCAGCCTGACAGGGCAAGCTTTCTTT. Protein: CASSLTGQAFF.

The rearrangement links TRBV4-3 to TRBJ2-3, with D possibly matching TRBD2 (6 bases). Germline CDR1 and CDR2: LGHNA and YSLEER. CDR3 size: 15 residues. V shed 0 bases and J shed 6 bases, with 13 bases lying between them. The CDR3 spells CASSQDPAGGDTQYF. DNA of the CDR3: TGCGCCAGCAGCCAAGATCCAGCGGGCGGGGATACGCAGTATTTT.

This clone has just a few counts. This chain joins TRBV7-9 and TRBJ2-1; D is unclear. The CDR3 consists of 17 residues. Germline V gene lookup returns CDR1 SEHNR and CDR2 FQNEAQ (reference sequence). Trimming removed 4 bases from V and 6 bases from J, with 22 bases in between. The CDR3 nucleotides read TGTGCCAGCAGCTCTCCCCCAAACTCCGGAGCTAGCAATGAGCAGTTCTTC. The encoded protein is CASSSPPNSGASNEQFF.

The chain's CDR3 is CASKVQGAYEQYF. CDR3 nucleotide sequence: TGTGCCAGTAAGGTACAGGGGGCCTACGAGCAGTACTTC. The V and J genes are TRBV19 and TRBJ2-7, with 8 bases lining up with TRBD1. CDR3 length: 13 amino acids. Germline CDR1 is LNHDA and CDR2 is SQIVND (reference sequence). V lost 7 bases, J lost 2 bases, and 4 bases stayed unmatched.

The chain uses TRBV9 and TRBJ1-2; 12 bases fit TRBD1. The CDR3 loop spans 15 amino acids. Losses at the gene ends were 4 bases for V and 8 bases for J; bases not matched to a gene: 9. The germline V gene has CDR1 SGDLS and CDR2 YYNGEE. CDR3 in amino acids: CASSPEGTGGRGYTF. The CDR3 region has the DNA TGTGCCAGCAGCCCAGAGGGGACAGGGGGCAGGGGCTACACCTTC.

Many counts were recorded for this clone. The CDR3, as DNA: TGTGCCAGCAGCTTCGCCCCCCTAGCGGAGGTGGGTAATGAGCAGTTCTTC. Protein sequence: CASSFAPLAEVGNEQFF. This sequence joins TRBV7-9 and TRBJ2-1, with 7 nucleotides matching TRBD2. V shed 3 bases, J shed 7 bases, and the junction held 15 bases outside the gene matches. The CDR3 has 17 residues. Germline V gene lookup returns CDR1 SEHNR and CDR2 FQNEAQ (reference sequence). The variable domain in full, with the rest retrieved from reference TRBV7-9 and TRBJ2-1, is DTGVSQNPRHKITKRGQNVTFRCDPISEHNRLYWYRQTLGQGPEFLTYFQNEAQLEKSRLLSDRFSAERPKGSFSTLEIQRTEQGDSAMYLCASSFAPLAEVGNEQFFGPGTRLTVL.

The CDR3 here is CASSLRQGTTGELFF. As DNA, the CDR3 is TGTGCCAGCAGCTTACGACAGGGCACGACCGGGGAGCTGTTTTTT. The chain carries TRBV7-2 and TRBJ2-2, with 7 bases lining up with TRBD1. Germline-derived CDR1 and CDR2 are SGHTA and FQGNSA. The V segment lost 2 bases and the J segment 5 bases; nucleotides outside the gene matches: 5. This CDR3 is built from 15 residues.

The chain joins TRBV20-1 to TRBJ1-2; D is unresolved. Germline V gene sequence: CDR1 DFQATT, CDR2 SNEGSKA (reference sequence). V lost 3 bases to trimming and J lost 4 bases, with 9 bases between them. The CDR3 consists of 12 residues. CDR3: CSASSVGYGYTF. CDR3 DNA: TGCAGTGCTAGTTCCGTCGGCTATGGCTACACCTTC.

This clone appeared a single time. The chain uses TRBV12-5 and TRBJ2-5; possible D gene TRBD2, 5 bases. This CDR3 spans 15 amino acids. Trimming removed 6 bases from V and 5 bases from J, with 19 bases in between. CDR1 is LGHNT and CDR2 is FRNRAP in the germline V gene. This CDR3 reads CASGVGPKSGETQYF. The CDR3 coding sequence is TGTGCTAGTGGCGTTGGCCCAAAGTCGGGGGAGACCCAGTACTTC.

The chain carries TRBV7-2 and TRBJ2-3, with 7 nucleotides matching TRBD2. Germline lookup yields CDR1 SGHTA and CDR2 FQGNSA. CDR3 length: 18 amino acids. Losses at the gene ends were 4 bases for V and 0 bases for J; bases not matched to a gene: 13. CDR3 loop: CASSSPRRAGYSTDTQYF. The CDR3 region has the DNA TGTGCCAGCAGCTCCCCGAGGCGAGCGGGGTACAGCACAGATACGCAGTATTTT.

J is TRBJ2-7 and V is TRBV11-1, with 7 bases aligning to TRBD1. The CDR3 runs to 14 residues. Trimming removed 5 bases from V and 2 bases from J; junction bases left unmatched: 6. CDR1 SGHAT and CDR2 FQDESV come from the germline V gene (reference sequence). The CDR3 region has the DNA TGTGCCAGCAGCCCAGGGGGAGAAGCCTACGAGCAGTACTTC. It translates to CASSPGGEAYEQYF.

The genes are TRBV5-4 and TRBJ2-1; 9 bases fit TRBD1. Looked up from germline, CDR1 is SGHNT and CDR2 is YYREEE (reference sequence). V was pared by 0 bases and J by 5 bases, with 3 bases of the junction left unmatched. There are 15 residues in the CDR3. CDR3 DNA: TGTGCCAGCAGCTTGGGGGGACAGGGAAACAATGAGCAGTTCTTC. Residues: CASSLGGQGNNEQFF. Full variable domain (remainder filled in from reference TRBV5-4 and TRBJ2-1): ETGVTQSPTHLIKTRGQQVTLRCSSQSGHNTVSWYQQALGQGPQFIFQYYREEENGRGNFPPRFSGLQFPNYSSELNVNALELDDSALYLCASSLGGQGNNEQFFGPGTRLTVL.

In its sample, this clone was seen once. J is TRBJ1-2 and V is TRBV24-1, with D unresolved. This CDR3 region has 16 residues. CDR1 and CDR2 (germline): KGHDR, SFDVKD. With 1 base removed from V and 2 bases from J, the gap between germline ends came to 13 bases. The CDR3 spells CATSDFRGDRNYGYTF. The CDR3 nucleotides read TGTGCCACCAGTGATTTTCGGGGTGACCGAAACTATGGCTACACCTTC.

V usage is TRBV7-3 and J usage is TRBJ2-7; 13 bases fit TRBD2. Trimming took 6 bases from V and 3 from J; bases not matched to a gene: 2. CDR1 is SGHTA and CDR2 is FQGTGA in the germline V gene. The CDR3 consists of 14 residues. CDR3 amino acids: CASRGLAGFYEQYF. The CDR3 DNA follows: TGTGCCAGCAGGGGACTAGCGGGATTCTACGAGCAGTACTTC.

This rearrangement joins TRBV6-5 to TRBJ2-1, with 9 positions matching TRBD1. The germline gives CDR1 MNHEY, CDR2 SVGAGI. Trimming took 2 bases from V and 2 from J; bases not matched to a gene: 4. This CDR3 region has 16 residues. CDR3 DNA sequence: TGTGCCAGCAGTTACGGGACAGGGTGGACCTACAATGAGCAGTTCTTC. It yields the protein CASSYGTGWTYNEQFF.

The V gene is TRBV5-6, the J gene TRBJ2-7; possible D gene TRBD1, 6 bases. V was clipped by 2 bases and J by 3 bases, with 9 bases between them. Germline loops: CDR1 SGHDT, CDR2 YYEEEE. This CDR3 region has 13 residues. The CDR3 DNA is TGTGCCAGCAGCTTAGGACAGCACTACGAGCAGTACTTC. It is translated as CASSLGQHYEQYF. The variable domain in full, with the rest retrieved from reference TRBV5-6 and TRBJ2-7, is DAGVTQSPTHLIKTRGQQVTLRCSPKSGHDTVSWYQQALGQGPQFIFQYYEEEERQRGNFPDRFSGHQFPNYSSELNVNALLLGDSALYLCASSLGQHYEQYFGPGTRLTVT.

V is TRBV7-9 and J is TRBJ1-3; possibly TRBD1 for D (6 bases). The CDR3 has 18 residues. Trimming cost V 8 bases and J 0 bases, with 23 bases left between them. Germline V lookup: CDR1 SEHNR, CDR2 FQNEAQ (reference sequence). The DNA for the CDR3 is TGTGCCAGCGCCCGAAGGGACACAGATACAAACTCTGGAAACACCATATATTTT. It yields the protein CASARRDTDTNSGNTIYF. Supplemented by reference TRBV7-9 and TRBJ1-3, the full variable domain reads DTGVSQNPRHKITKRGQNVTFRCDPISEHNRLYWYRQTLGQGPEFLTYFQNEAQLEKSRLLSDRFSAERPKGSFSTLEIQRTEQGDSAMYLCASARRDTDTNSGNTIYFGEGSWLTVV.

The CDR3 DNA follows: TGTGCCAGCGGGGCGACTAGCGGGGGCCGTGATACGCAGTATTTT. Its protein is CASGATSGGRDTQYF. The chain uses TRBV6-5 and TRBJ2-3; the match to TRBD2 covers 12 bases. The ends lost 8 bases at V and 6 bases at J; junction bases unmatched: 9. The CDR3 length is 15 residues. Germline V gene lookup returns CDR1 MNHEY and CDR2 SVGAGI.

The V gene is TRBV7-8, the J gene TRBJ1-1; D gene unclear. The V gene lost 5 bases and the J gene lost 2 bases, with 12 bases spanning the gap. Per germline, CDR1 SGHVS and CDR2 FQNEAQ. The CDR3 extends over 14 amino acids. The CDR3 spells CASSPWAGNTEAFF. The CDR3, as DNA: TGTGCCAGCAGCCCCTGGGCGGGTAACACTGAAGCTTTCTTT.

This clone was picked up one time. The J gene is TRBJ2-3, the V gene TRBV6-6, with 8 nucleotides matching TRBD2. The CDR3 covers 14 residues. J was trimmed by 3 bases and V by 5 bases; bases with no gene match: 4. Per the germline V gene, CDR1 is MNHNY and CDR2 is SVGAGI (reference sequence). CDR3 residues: CASSREGFTDTQYF. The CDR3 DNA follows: TGTGCCAGCAGTCGGGAGGGGTTTACAGATACGCAGTATTTT.

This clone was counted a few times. As DNA, the CDR3 is TGTGCCAGCAGTCCCGAGGGAGGTGAAAAACTGTTTTTT. This encodes CASSPEGGEKLFF. The rearrangement uses TRBV2 and TRBJ1-4, with D hard to call. CDR1 is SNHLY and CDR2 is FYNNEI in the germline V gene. The CDR3 contains 13 residues. V lost 5 bases and J 7 bases, leaving 11 bases between the germline ends.

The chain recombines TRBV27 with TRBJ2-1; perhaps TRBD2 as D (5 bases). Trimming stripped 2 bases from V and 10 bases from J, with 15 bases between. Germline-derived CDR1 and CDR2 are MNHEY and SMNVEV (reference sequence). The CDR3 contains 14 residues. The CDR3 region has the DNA TGTGCCAGCAGTTTAGCGGGCGGTGAGTGGGAGCAGTTCTTC. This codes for CASSLAGGEWEQFF.

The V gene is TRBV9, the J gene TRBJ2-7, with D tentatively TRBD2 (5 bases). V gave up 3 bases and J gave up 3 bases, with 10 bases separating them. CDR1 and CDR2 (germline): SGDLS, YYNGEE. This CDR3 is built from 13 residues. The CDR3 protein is CASSENGNYEQYF. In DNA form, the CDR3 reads TGTGCCAGCAGCGAAAACGGGAACTACGAGCAGTACTTC. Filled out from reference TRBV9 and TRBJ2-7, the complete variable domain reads DSGVTQTPKHLITATGQRVTLRCSPRSGDLSVYWYQQSLDQGLQFLIQYYNGEERAKGNILERFSAQQFPDLHSELNLSSLELGDSALYFCASSENGNYEQYFGPGTRLTVT.

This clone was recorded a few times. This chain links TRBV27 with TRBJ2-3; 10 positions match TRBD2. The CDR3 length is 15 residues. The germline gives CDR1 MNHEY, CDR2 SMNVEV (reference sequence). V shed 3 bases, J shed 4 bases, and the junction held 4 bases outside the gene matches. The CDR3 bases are TGTGCCAGCAGTTTGGCTAGCGGGAGCCCAGATACGCAGTATTTT. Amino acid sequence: CASSLASGSPDTQYF.

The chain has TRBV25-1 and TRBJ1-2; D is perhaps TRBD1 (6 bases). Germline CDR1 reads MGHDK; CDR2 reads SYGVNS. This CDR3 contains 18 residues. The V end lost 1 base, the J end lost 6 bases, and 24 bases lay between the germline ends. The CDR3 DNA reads TGTGCCAGCAGTGAATGGAAAGGCAGGGGTCGCCTCAGGGATGGCTACACCTTC. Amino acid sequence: CASSEWKGRGRLRDGYTF.

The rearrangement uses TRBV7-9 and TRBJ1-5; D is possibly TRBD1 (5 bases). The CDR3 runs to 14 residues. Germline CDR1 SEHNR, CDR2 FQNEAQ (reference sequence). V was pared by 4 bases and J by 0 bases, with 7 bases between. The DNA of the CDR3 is TGTGCCAGCAGCTACGACAGTAGCAATCAGCCCCAGCATTTT. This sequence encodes CASSYDSSNQPQHF.

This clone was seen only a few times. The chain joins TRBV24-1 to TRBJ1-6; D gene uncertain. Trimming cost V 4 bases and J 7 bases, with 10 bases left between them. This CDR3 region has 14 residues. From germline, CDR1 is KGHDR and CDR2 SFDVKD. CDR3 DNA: TGTGCCACCAGTGAAGCCCTTAACAATTCACCCCTCCACTTT. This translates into CATSEALNNSPLHF.